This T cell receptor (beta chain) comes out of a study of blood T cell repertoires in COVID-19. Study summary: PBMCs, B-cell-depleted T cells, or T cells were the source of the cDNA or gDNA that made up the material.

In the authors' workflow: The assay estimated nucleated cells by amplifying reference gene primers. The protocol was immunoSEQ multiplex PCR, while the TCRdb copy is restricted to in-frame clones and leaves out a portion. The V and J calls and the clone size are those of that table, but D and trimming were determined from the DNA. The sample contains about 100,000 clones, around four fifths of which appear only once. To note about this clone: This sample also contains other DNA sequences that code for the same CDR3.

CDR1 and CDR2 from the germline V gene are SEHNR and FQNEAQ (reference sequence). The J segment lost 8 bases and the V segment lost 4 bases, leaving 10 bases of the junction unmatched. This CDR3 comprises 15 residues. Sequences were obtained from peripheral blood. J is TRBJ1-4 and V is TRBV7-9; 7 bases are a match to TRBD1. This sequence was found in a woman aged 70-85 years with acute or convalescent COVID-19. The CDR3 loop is CASSSPGGEREKLFF. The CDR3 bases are TGTGCCAGCAGCTCCCCAGGGGGTGAGAGGGAAAAACTGTTTTTT.